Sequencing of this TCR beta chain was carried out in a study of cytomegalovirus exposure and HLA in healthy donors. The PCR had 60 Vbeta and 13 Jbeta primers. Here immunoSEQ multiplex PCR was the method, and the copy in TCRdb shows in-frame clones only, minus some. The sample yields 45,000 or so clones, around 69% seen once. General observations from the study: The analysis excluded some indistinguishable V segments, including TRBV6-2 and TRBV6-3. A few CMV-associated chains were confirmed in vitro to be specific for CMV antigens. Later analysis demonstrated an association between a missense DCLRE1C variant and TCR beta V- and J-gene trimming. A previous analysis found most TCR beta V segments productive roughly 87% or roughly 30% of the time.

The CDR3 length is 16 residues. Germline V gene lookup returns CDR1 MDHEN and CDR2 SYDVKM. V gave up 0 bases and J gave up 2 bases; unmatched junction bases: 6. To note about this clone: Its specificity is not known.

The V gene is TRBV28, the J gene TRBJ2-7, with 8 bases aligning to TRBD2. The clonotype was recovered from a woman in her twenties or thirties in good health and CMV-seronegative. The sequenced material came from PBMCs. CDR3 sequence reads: CASSLWPQRGTYEQYF. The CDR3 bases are TGTGCCAGCAGTTTATGGCCCCAGCGGGGGACCTACGAGCAGTACTTC. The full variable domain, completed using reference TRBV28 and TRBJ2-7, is DVKVTQSSRYLVKRTGEKVFLECVQDMDHENMFWYRQDPGLGLRLIYFSYDVKMKEKGDIPEGYSVSREKKERFSLILESASTNQTSMYLCASSLWPQRGTYEQYFGPGTRLTVT.